The 13 T cell receptor beta chains below all came from one sample that was sequenced in a study of T cell clonotyping in hematopoietic cell transplantation. The data were produced by immunoSEQ multiplex PCR, yet TCRdb's version contains in-frame clones alone and is incomplete. Found here are approximately 17,000 clones, about 76% of them singletons; the top ten hold 8% to 10%. Sequencing was carried out using peripheral blood mononuclear cells. These receptors originate from an older woman in good health. Some clones in this sample may be carry-over from other donors' samples.

The gene calls are TRBV5-1 and TRBJ2-7; tentatively, D is TRBD2 (6 bases). The CDR3 spans 14 residues. Germline CDR1 SGHRS, CDR2 YFSETQ. Trimming took off 7 bases at V and 0 bases at J, with 14 bases between the two ends. Here the CDR3 reads CASFRDSSSYEQYF. The CDR3 DNA is TGCGCCAGCTTCCGGGACTCAAGCTCCTACGAGCAGTACTTC.

The count of this clone is one. V usage is TRBV6-5 and J usage is TRBJ1-1; 8 positions agree with TRBD1. This CDR3 is built from 15 residues. The ends lost 6 bases at V and 4 bases at J; junction bases unmatched: 10. CDR1 is MNHEY and CDR2 is SVGAGI in the germline V gene. The CDR3 region has the DNA TGTGCCAGCAGCCCCCCCCTCGACAGGGGCACTGAAGCTTTCTTT. It codes for CASSPPLDRGTEAFF.

The count of this clone is one. The chain uses TRBV2 and TRBJ2-7, with 7 positions matching TRBD2. This CDR3 has 15 amino acids. Unmatched junction bases numbered 7, after V lost 5 bases and J lost 0 bases. Germline V gives CDR1 SNHLY, CDR2 FYNNEI. CDR3 in amino acids: CASSSRGGSSYEQYF. The DNA for the CDR3 is TGTGCCAGCAGTTCCCGCGGGGGAAGCTCCTACGAGCAGTACTTC.

This clone ranks as medium-sized. This chain connects TRBV27 to TRBJ1-2, with D possibly TRBD1 on 6 matching bases. Per germline, CDR1 MNHEY and CDR2 SMNVEV (reference sequence). CDR3 size: 16 residues. Trimming removed 2 bases at V and 4 bases at J, with 17 bases between. This CDR3 reads CASSLGGQEGGYGYTF. The CDR3 DNA is TGTGCCAGCAGTTTAGGTGGGCAGGAGGGGGGCTATGGCTACACCTTC.

The V gene is TRBV7-9, the J gene TRBJ1-6; D perhaps matches TRBD1 (5 bases). V lost 3 bases and J lost 10, with 13 bases in between. This CDR3 has 14 amino acids. CDR1 SEHNR and CDR2 FQNEAQ come from the germline V gene (reference sequence). This CDR3 is CASSFAREVSPLHF. The CDR3 DNA reads as TGTGCCAGCAGCTTTGCCAGGGAGGTGTCACCCCTCCACTTT.

The chain joins TRBV29-1 to TRBJ1-1, with D possibly matching TRBD1 (5 bases). There are 15 residues in the CDR3. The germline V and J ends were trimmed by 4 bases and 5 bases, with 20 bases remaining between them. Germline values: CDR1 SQVTM, CDR2 ANQGSEA. The CDR3: CSVVYRSSKRTEAFF. The CDR3, as DNA: TGCAGCGTTGTATACAGGTCCTCTAAACGGACTGAAGCTTTCTTT.

V gene TRBV7-3 combines with J gene TRBJ2-3; 8 bases are a match to TRBD2. V shed 5 bases and J 5 bases; nucleotides not matched to a gene: 12. The germline CDR1 and CDR2 sequences are SGHTA and FQGTGA. This CDR3 comprises 16 residues. Here the CDR3 DNA reads TGTGCCAGCAGCCATACTAGCGGTGGGACGGGAGATACGCAGTATTTT. Protein product: CASSHTSGGTGDTQYF.

A single count supports this clone. The chain carries TRBV23-1 and TRBJ2-1; D uncertain. TRBV23-1 carries the ORF label, with uncertain function. With 4 bases removed from V and 5 bases from J, the gap between germline ends came to 12 bases. The CDR3 length is 14 residues. CDR3 in DNA: TGCGCCAGCAGTCGACTCCTAGGGAACAATGAGCAGTTCTTC. Its translation: CASSRLLGNNEQFF.

The chain combines TRBV5-6 with TRBJ2-7, with 9 bases lining up with TRBD2. This CDR3 contains 18 residues. Trimming at V came to 5 bases and at J to 1 base, leaving 16 bases not matched to a gene. CDR1 is SGHDT and CDR2 is YYEEEE in the germline V gene. CDR3 in DNA: TGTGCCAGCAGTGCCTGGGGGTTAGCGGGAGATAGGTCCTACGAGCAGTACTTC. This translates into CASSAWGLAGDRSYEQYF.

The V gene is TRBV9, the J gene TRBJ2-7; 7 positions agree with TRBD1. CDR1 and CDR2 from the germline V gene are SGDLS and YYNGEE. The V segment lost 4 bases and the J segment 5 bases; nucleotides outside the gene matches: 9. The CDR3 loop spans 14 amino acids. The CDR3 DNA reads TGTGCCAGCAGCCCCCAGACAGGGATCCACGAGCAGTACTTC. It translates to CASSPQTGIHEQYF.

This chain uses TRBV6-4 with TRBJ2-3, with 13 bases that match TRBD2. Germline V gene sequence: CDR1 MRHNA, CDR2 SNTAGT. The CDR3 is 15 amino acids. V gave up 0 bases and J gave up 6 bases; unmatched junction bases: 0. The CDR3, as DNA: TGTGCCAGCAGTGACTCGACTAGCGGGGGGGATACGCAGTATTTT. Translation: CASSDSTSGGDTQYF.

This chain joins TRBV7-2 and TRBJ2-1; 10 bases fit TRBD2. The CDR3 covers 15 residues. V dropped 6 bases and J dropped 3; count of bases not matched to a gene: 5. The germline V gene has CDR1 SGHTA and CDR2 FQGNSA. This chain's CDR3 is CASRQRTSGYNEQFF. The DNA for the CDR3 is TGTGCCAGCAGACAGAGGACTAGCGGCTACAATGAGCAGTTCTTC.

The chain has TRBV10-3 and TRBJ2-7, with TRBD2 matching 8 bases. The V gene's germline CDR1 is ENHRY and CDR2 SYGVKD. The CDR3 is made up of 15 amino acids. V lost 3 bases to trimming and J lost 4 bases; unmatched junction nucleotides: 8. CDR3 nucleotides: TGTGCCATCAGTGATTACGGGGGGGCCGGGTACGAGCAGTACTTC. Its translation: CAISDYGGAGYEQYF.